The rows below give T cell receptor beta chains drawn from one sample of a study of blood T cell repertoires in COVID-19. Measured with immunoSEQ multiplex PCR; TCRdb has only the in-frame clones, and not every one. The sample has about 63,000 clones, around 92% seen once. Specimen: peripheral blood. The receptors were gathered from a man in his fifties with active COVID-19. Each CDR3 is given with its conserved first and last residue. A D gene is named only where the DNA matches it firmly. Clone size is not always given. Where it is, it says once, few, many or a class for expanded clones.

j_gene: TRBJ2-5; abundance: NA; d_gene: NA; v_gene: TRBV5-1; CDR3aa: CASSPRQRKETQYF; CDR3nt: TGCGCCAGCAGCCCCCGACAGAGAAAAGAGACCCAGTACTTC
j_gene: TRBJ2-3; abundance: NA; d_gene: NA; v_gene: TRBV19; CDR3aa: CASSMPGRGPRDTQYF; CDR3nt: TGTGCCAGTAGTATGCCTGGCAGGGGTCCCAGAGATACGCAGTATTTT
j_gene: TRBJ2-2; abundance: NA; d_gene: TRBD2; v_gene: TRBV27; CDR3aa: CASTGLAGVTGELFF; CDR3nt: TGTGCCAGCACGGGACTAGCGGGAGTCACCGGGGAGCTGTTTTTT
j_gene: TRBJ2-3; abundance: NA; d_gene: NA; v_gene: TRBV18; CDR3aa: CASSPSSRLDTQYF; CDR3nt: TGTGCCAGCTCACCAAGCTCGAGACTAGATACGCAGTATTTT
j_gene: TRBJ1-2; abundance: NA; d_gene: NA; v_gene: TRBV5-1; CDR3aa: CASSFWQGLDGYTF; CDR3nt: TGCGCCAGCAGCTTTTGGCAGGGCCTCGATGGCTACACCTTC
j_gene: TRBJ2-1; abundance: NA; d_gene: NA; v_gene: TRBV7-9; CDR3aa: CASSQKTGLSSYNEQFF; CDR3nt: TGTGCCAGCAGCCAAAAGACAGGACTTAGCTCCTACAATGAGCAGTTCTTC
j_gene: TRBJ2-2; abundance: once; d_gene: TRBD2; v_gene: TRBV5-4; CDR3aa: CASSPGLAGANTGELFF; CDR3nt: TGTGCCAGCAGCCCAGGACTAGCGGGAGCGAACACCGGGGAGCTGTTTTTT
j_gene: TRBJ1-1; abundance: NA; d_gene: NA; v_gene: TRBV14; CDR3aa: CASSQDLGTIVVTEAFF; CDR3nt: TGTGCCAGCAGCCAAGATCTGGGGACAATTGTAGTCACTGAAGCTTTCTTT
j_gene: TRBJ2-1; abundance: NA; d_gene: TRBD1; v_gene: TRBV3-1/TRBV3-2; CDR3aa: CASSRGLATNEQFF; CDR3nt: TGTGCCAGCAGTAGGGGGCTAGCCACCAATGAGCAGTTCTTC
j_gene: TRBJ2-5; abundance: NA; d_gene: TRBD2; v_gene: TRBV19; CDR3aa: CASSPMGGGTETQYF; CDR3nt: TGTGCCAGTAGCCCGATGGGGGGGGGAACGGAGACCCAGTACTTC
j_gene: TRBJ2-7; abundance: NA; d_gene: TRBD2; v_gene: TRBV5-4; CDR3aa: CASSDRLAEEQYF; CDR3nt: TGTGCCAGCAGCGACCGACTAGCGGAAGAGCAGTACTTC
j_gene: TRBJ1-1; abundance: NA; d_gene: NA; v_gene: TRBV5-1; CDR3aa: CASSPQTGNTEAFF; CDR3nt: TGCGCCAGCAGCCCCCAGACTGGTAACACTGAAGCTTTCTTT
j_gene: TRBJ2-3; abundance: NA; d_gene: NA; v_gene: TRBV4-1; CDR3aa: CASSQGTNTDTQYF; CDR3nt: TGCGCCAGCAGCCAAGGGACTAACACAGATACGCAGTATTTT
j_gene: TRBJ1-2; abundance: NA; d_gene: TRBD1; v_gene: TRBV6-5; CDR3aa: CASSPPGQGKGYTF; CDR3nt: TGTGCCAGCAGTCCCCCAGGACAGGGAAAAGGCTACACCTTC
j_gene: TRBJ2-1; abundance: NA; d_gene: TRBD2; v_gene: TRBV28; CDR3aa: CASSSGFPGLAGGEQFF; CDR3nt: TGTGCCAGCAGTTCCGGATTCCCGGGACTAGCGGGAGGGGAGCAGTTCTTC
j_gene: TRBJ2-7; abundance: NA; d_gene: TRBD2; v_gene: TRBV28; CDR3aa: CASSLSRRGGRFRYEQYF; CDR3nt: TGTGCCAGCAGCCTAAGTCGGCGTGGCGGGAGGTTTCGCTACGAGCAGTACTTC
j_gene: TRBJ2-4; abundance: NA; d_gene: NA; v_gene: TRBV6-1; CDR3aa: CASSEGIANIQYF; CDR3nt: TGTGCCAGCAGTGAAGGAATAGCCAACATTCAGTACTTC
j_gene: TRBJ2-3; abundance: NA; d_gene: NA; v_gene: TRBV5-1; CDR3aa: CASSLDGITDTQYF; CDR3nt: TGCGCCAGCAGCTTGGACGGGATTACAGATACGCAGTATTTT
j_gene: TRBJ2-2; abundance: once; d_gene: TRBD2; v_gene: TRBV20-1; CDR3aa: CSASRAGGRSGELFF; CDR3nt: TGCAGTGCTAGTAGGGCGGGAGGGAGGTCCGGGGAGCTGTTTTTT
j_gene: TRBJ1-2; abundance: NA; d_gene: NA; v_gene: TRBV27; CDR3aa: CASSTLIGQGRYTF; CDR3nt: TGTGCCAGCAGTACACTCATCGGGCAGGGCCGCTACACCTTC
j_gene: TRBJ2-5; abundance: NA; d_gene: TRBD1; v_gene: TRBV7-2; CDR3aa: CASSLDRGEGTQYF; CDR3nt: TGTGCCAGCAGCTTAGACAGGGGTGAGGGGACCCAGTACTTC
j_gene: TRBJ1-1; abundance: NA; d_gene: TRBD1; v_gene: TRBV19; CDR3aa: CASSGTSGTARNKAFF; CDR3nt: TGTGCCAGTAGTGGGACTTCCGGGACAGCTAGGAACAAAGCTTTCTTT
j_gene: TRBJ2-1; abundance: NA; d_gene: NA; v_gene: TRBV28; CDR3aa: CASRDDLAHVLNEQFF; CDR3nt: TGTGCCAGCAGGGACGACCTAGCGCACGTCCTCAATGAGCAGTTCTTC
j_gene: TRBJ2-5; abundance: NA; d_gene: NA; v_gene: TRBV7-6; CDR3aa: CAGGETVTETQYF; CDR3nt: TGTGCCGGAGGAGAGACCGTAACCGAGACCCAGTACTTC
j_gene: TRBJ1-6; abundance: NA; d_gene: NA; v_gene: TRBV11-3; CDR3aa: CASSLVLSSYNSPLHF; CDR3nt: TGTGCCAGCAGCTTAGTCTTGAGCTCCTATAATTCACCCCTCCACTTT
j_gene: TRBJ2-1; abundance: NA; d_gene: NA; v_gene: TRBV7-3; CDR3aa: CASSSRDFNEQFF; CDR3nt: TGTGCCAGCAGCTCCCGGGACTTCAATGAGCAGTTCTTC
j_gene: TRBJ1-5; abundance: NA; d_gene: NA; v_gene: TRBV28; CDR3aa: CASSTNQPQHF; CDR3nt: TGTGCCAGCAGTACAAATCAGCCCCAGCATTTT
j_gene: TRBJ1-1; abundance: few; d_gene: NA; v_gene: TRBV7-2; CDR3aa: CASSGGGAMNTEAFF; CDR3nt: TGTGCCAGCAGCGGGGGGGGAGCTATGAACACTGAAGCTTTCTTT
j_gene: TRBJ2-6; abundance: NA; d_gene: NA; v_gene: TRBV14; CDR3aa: CASSPNQNVLTF; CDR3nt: TGTGCCAGCAGTCCCAACCAGAACGTCCTGACTTTC
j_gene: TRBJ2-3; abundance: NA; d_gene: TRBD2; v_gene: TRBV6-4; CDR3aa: CASSEGPAGGHADTQYF; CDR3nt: TGTGCCAGCAGTGAAGGCCCAGCGGGAGGGCACGCAGATACGCAGTATTTT
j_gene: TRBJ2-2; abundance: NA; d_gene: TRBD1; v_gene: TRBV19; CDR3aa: CASGQVDTGELFF; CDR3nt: TGTGCCAGCGGACAGGTCGACACCGGGGAGCTGTTTTTT
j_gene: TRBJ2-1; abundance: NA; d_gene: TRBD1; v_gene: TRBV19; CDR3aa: CASSTATGPSGYNEQFF; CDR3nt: TGTGCCAGTAGTACGGCGACAGGGCCCTCGGGCTACAATGAGCAGTTCTTC
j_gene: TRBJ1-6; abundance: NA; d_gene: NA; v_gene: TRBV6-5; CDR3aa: CASSTRGDGTSPLHF; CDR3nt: TGTGCCAGCAGTACCAGGGGTGACGGAACTTCACCCCTCCACTTT
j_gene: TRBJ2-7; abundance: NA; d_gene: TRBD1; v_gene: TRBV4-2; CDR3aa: CASSEGTGNHEQYF; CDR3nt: TGTGCCAGCAGCGAAGGGACAGGGAACCACGAGCAGTACTTC
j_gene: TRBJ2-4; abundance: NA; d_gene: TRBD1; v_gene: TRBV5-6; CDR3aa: CASSDDRDRGLPREIQYF; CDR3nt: TGTGCCAGCAGCGATGACCGGGACAGGGGGCTACCTCGAGAGATTCAGTACTTC
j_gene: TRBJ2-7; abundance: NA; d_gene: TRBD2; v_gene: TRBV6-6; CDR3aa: CASSAPRRGGTYEQYF; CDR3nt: TGTGCCAGCAGCGCCCCCCGTCGCGGGGGGACCTACGAGCAGTACTTC
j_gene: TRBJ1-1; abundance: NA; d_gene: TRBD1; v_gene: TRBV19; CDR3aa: CASSIMGQKAFF; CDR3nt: TGTGCCAGTAGTATTATGGGACAGAAAGCTTTCTTT
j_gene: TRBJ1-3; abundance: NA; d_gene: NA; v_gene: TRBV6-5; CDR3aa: CASGQGKLGNTIYF; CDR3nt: TGTGCCAGTGGGCAGGGGAAGCTTGGAAACACCATATATTTT
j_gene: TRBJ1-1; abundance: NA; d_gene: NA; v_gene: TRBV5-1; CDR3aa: CASSLGGRGTEAFF; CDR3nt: TGCGCCAGCAGCTTGGGGGGCAGGGGTACTGAAGCTTTCTTT
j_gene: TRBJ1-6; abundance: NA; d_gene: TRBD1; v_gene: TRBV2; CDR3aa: CASRTFGQGHGSPLHF; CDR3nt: TGTGCCAGCAGGACATTCGGACAGGGGCATGGTTCACCCCTCCACTTT
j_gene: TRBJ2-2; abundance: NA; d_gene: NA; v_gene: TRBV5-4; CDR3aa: CAIPHTPGNTGELFF; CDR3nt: TGTGCCATTCCCCACACCCCAGGGAACACCGGGGAGCTGTTTTTT